Sequencing of this T cell receptor beta chain was carried out in a study of response to subunit inactivated influenza vaccine. TCRdb itself ran the RT-PCR reads through MiXCR, one entry per CDR3 protein. The table includes hundreds of thousands of distinct CDR3 sequences, less than 25% detected once. Regarding the study as a whole: The authors offered the suggestion that each seasonal influenza vaccination recruits few new T cells.

The sample holds a few counts of this clonotype. Its antigen is undetermined. The CDR3 is 13 amino acids. The germline V and J ends were trimmed by 7 bases and 2 bases, with 11 bases remaining between them. The V gene's germline CDR1 is MNHNS and CDR2 SASEGT. The specimen comprised PBMCs from blood, sampled about 20 months after vaccination. The genes are TRBV6-1 and TRBJ2-5, with no clear D. The sequence was collected from a man aged 45 to 75 who received an inactivated influenza vaccine. The CDR3 protein is CASKDNLQETQYF. In nucleotides, the CDR3 is TGTGCCAGCAAAGACAACTTACAAGAGACCCAGTACTTC.